Listed here are 18 T cell receptor beta chains from one sample, sequenced in a study of shared clonotypes between healthy human individuals. Naivety among CD8 cells was defined by CD45RO negativity and positive CCR7 selection, thereby excluding terminally differentiated effector memory CD45RA+ cells. Sequenced by immunoSEQ multiplex PCR; TCRdb stores in-frame clones only, minus some. The data show approximately 1.9 million clones, about 93% seen once. Sequenced material: naive CD8+ T cells from PBMCs. The receptors originated from a man younger than 30 in good health. Some clones in this sample may be carry-over from other donors' samples.

The rearrangement joins TRBV27 to TRBJ2-3, with TRBD1 as a possible D gene (5 bases). The CDR3 extends over 16 amino acids. V lost 3 bases to trimming and J lost 4 bases, with 17 bases between them. Germline lookup yields CDR1 MNHEY and CDR2 SMNVEV (reference sequence). CDR3 DNA sequence: TGTGCCAGCAGTTTCCACAGGCCCACACATCCAGATACGCAGTATTTT. Its protein is CASSFHRPTHPDTQYF.

Here the CDR3 reads CASSTRTLAGGLNEQFF. The CDR3 region has the DNA TGTGCCAGCAGTACCAGAACCCTAGCGGGAGGACTTAATGAGCAGTTCTTC. The chain couples TRBV27 to TRBJ2-1; 11 bases align to TRBD2. Germline trimming cut 5 bases from V and 7 bases from J; bases unmatched to any gene: 13. The germline gives CDR1 MNHEY, CDR2 SMNVEV (reference sequence). CDR3 size: 17 residues.

V is TRBV6-1 and J is TRBJ2-1; 9 positions agree with TRBD2. V gave up 2 bases and J gave up 7 bases; unmatched junction bases: 12. The CDR3 runs to 17 residues. The germline gives CDR1 MNHNS, CDR2 SASEGT. The CDR3 loop reads CASSERPGLAGRNEQFF. The CDR3 DNA follows: TGTGCCAGCAGTGAACGACCGGGACTAGCAGGACGAAATGAGCAGTTCTTC.

The CDR3 DNA follows: TGTGCCAGCAGCACGAAGACGGGCAGGGCCAGGAATGAGCAGTTCTTC. This codes for CASSTKTGRARNEQFF. This chain links TRBV11-3 with TRBJ2-1; D might be TRBD1 (5 bases). There are 16 residues in the CDR3. Per the germline V gene, CDR1 is SGHNT and CDR2 is YENEEA. Between the trimmed V and J ends, which lost 5 bases and 7 bases, there was a span of 21 bases.

The chain uses TRBV7-9 and TRBJ1-2; D perhaps matches TRBD1 (5 bases). Germline lookup yields CDR1 SEHNR and CDR2 FQNEAQ (reference sequence). This CDR3 contains 14 residues. V lost 2 bases, J lost 6 bases, and 13 bases lay in between. Written as DNA, the CDR3 is TGTGCCAGCAGCTTACCCGGGGGTTTACATGGCTACACCTTC. Translation gives CASSLPGGLHGYTF.

The V and J genes are TRBV5-1 and TRBJ2-7; TRBD1 matches 10 bases. Trimming took 3 bases from V and 4 from J; bases not matched to a gene: 4. This CDR3 has 14 residues. Germline CDR1 is SGHRS and CDR2 is YFSETQ. As DNA, the CDR3 is TGCGCCAGCAGCTACGGGACAGGGGTGTACGAGCAGTACTTC. Translated: CASSYGTGVYEQYF.

The gene calls are TRBV7-3 and TRBJ1-1; perhaps TRBD1 as D (6 bases). Trimming removed 5 bases from V and 3 bases from J, with 19 bases in between. The CDR3 is 16 residues long. From germline, CDR1 is SGHTA and CDR2 FQGTGA. The CDR3 coding sequence is TGTGCCAGCAGCACCCTCCGGGGGGGCGCGCACACTGAAGCTTTCTTT. This sequence encodes CASSTLRGGAHTEAFF.

This clone appeared a single time. The chain recombines TRBV6-5 with TRBJ2-7, with D possibly matching TRBD2 (5 bases). Germline lookup yields CDR1 MNHEY and CDR2 SVGAGI. This CDR3 contains 11 residues. The ends were cut back, 8 bases at V and 6 bases at J, with 11 bases in the middle. The CDR3 here is CASGGGGEQYF. In nucleotides, the CDR3 is TGTGCCAGCGGAGGAGGTGGCGAGCAGTACTTC.

On this clone: Other DNA sequences of this sample code for an identical CDR3. The rearrangement joins TRBV11-2 to TRBJ2-7; D gene uncertain. This CDR3 comprises 13 residues. Germline values: CDR1 SGHAT, CDR2 FQNNGV. V dropped 1 base and J dropped 3 bases, with 7 bases sitting between them. The DNA for the CDR3 is TGTGCCAGCAGCTTAGGGACCAACTACGAGCAGTACTTC. Residues: CASSLGTNYEQYF. Together with reference TRBV11-2 and TRBJ2-7, the CDR3 gives the full variable domain: EAGVAQSPRYKIIEKRQSVAFWCNPISGHATLYWYQQILGQGPKLLIQFQNNGVVDDSQLPKDRFSAERLKGVDSTLKIQPAKLEDSAVYLCASSLGTNYEQYFGPGTRLTVT.

Comments on this clone: The sample contains more than one DNA sequence encoding this CDR3. J is TRBJ2-7 and V is TRBV9; tentative D call: TRBD2 (5 bases). CDR1 is SGDLS, CDR2 YYNGEE, per germline. V shed 2 bases and J shed 1 base, with 10 bases lying between them. The CDR3 covers 14 residues. The CDR3 DNA is TGTGCCAGCAGCGTGGGAGCCGATTCCTACGAGCAGTACTTC. Its protein is CASSVGADSYEQYF.

The CDR3 bases are TGTGCCTCCTCCGGTTGGCTAGCGGGAATTGCCAAAAACATTCAGTACTTC. Encoded protein: CASSGWLAGIAKNIQYF. The rearrangement links TRBV7-9 to TRBJ2-4; 9 bases align to TRBD2. The ends lost 11 bases at V and 1 base at J; junction bases unmatched: 15. Per germline, CDR1 SEHNR and CDR2 FQNEAQ (reference sequence). This CDR3 has 17 residues. Based on the CDR3 plus reference TRBV7-9 and TRBJ2-4, the full variable domain is DTGVSQNPRHKITKRGQNVTFRCDPISEHNRLYWYRQTLGQGPEFLTYFQNEAQLEKSRLLSDRFSAERPKGSFSTLEIQRTEQGDSAMYLCASSGWLAGIAKNIQYFGAGTRLSVL.

The V call is TRBV7-2, the J call TRBJ2-1; maybe TRBD2 (5 bases). Germline loops: CDR1 SGHTA, CDR2 FQGNSA. V dropped 4 bases and J dropped 4 bases, with 17 bases sitting between them. The CDR3 totals 16 residues. CDR3 amino acids: CASSSLGSSQYNEQFF. CDR3 DNA: TGTGCCAGCAGCTCTCTAGGGAGTTCGCAGTACAATGAGCAGTTCTTC.

This clone was counted once. CDR3 loop: CASSLSGGKSYEQYF. Here the CDR3 DNA reads TGTGCCAGCAGTTTATCCGGGGGCAAGTCCTACGAGCAGTACTTC. The J gene is TRBJ2-7, the V gene TRBV28; D is tentatively TRBD1 or TRBD2 (6 bases each). Germline V lookup: CDR1 MDHEN, CDR2 SYDVKM. V gave up 1 base and J gave up 1 base, with 11 bases separating them. The CDR3 spans 15 residues. The full variable domain, its missing parts supplied by reference TRBV28 and TRBJ2-7, is DVKVTQSSRYLVKRTGEKVFLECVQDMDHENMFWYRQDPGLGLRLIYFSYDVKMKEKGDIPEGYSVSREKKERFSLILESASTNQTSMYLCASSLSGGKSYEQYFGPGTRLTVT.

This clone was picked up one time. The V gene is TRBV29-1, the J gene TRBJ1-6; TRBD1 aligns across 7 bases. The CDR3 covers 13 residues. The trim removed 7 bases at V and 7 bases at J, leaving 7 bases unmatched. CDR1 is SQVTM, CDR2 ANQGSEA, per germline. DNA of the CDR3: TGCAGCGCCAGACAGGGTGGAAATTCACCCCTCCACTTT. It specifies CSARQGGNSPLHF. Based on the CDR3 plus reference TRBV29-1 and TRBJ1-6, the full variable domain is SAVISQKPSRDICQRGTSLTIQCQVDSQVTMMFWYRQQPGQSLTLIATANQGSEATYESGFVIDKFPISRPNLTFSTLTVSNMSPEDSSIYLCSARQGGNSPLHFGNGTRLTVT.

This chain uses TRBV4-3 with TRBJ2-1; 13 nucleotides align to TRBD2. With 1 base clipped from V and 2 bases from J, the junction kept 14 bases outside the gene matches. The germline V gene encodes CDR1 LGHNA and CDR2 YSLEER. The CDR3 contains 21 residues. DNA for the CDR3: TGCGCCAGCAGCCAAGGATCTGTCGGACTAGCGGGAGCCATCCCCTACAATGAGCAGTTCTTC. It yields the protein CASSQGSVGLAGAIPYNEQFF.

The genes are TRBV6-6 and TRBJ1-3, with D possibly being TRBD1 (5 bases). The CDR3 length is 16 residues. Germline values: CDR1 MNHNY, CDR2 SVGAGI (reference sequence). Trimming pared 0 bases from V and 0 bases from J, leaving 9 bases between. The CDR3 nucleotides read TGTGCCAGCAGTTACTCCAGGGTGGGCTCTGGAAACACCATATATTTT. Translated, it gives CASSYSRVGSGNTIYF.

The V call is TRBV27, the J call TRBJ2-7, with D unclear. The germline CDR1 and CDR2 sequences are MNHEY and SMNVEV (reference sequence). V was shortened by 4 bases and J by 2 bases, with 12 bases between the two germline ends. This CDR3 contains 14 residues. The CDR3: CASSSLGPTYEQYF. DNA of the CDR3: TGTGCCAGCAGTTCCCTAGGCCCGACCTACGAGCAGTACTTC.

A few counts support this clone. The V gene is TRBV10-3, the J gene TRBJ1-1, with a tentative D call TRBD1 (6 bases). The V gene's germline CDR1 is ENHRY and CDR2 SYGVKD. The CDR3 runs 15 residues. The V end lost 4 bases, the J end lost 5 bases, and 17 bases lay between the germline ends. CDR3 bases: TGTGCCATCAGTGGTACAGGGTTCATCGAGACTGAAGCTTTCTTT. Residues: CAISGTGFIETEAFF.